This passage covers 25 T cell receptor beta chains from one sample sequenced in a study of T cell responses to AZD1222 COVID-19 vaccine. Profiled with immunoSEQ multiplex PCR; TCRdb holds only in-frame clones, not every one. The data hold roughly 93,000 clones, with about nine tenths observed a single time. Sequencing used peripheral blood, obtained 28 days after the second AZD1222 dose. These receptors came from an adult who received the AZD1222 COVID-19 vaccine.

V and J are TRBV7-9 and TRBJ2-7; D gene uncertain. Germline values: CDR1 SEHNR, CDR2 FQNEAQ (reference sequence). The CDR3 is 14 residues long. V lost 0 bases and J lost 3, with 9 bases in between. The CDR3 region is CASSLAESYYEQYF. The CDR3 coding sequence is TGTGCCAGCAGCTTAGCGGAATCCTACTACGAGCAGTACTTC. The full variable domain, completed using reference TRBV7-9 and TRBJ2-7, is DTGVSQNPRHKITKRGQNVTFRCDPISEHNRLYWYRQTLGQGPEFLTYFQNEAQLEKSRLLSDRFSAERPKGSFSTLEIQRTEQGDSAMYLCASSLAESYYEQYFGPGTRLTVT.

The J gene is TRBJ1-1, the V gene TRBV5-1; D might be TRBD1 (6 bases). The V and J ends lost 4 bases and 3 bases respectively, with 10 bases between them. Per the germline V gene, CDR1 is SGHRS and CDR2 is YFSETQ. The CDR3 has 13 residues. CDR3 sequence: CASSLRQDTEAFF. The CDR3 DNA sequence: TGCGCCAGCAGCCTAAGACAGGACACTGAAGCTTTCTTT.

This sequence joins TRBV3-1 (or the pseudogene TRBV3-2) and TRBJ2-6; D is undetermined. The CDR3 runs 14 residues. Germline CDR1 and CDR2: LGHDT and YNNKEL (reference sequence). Trimming pared 0 bases from V and 4 bases from J, leaving 4 bases between. CDR3 sequence reads: CASSQDRGANVLTF. The CDR3 nucleotides are TGTGCCAGCAGCCAAGATCGCGGGGCCAACGTCCTGACTTTC.

This sequence joins TRBV5-5 and TRBJ1-2, with 9 bases lining up with TRBD1. The V gene's germline CDR1 is SGHKS and CDR2 YYEKEE (reference sequence). The CDR3 contains 14 residues. The V segment lost 2 bases and the J segment 5 bases; nucleotides outside the gene matches: 4. CDR3 residues: CASSLPGTGYGYTF. The CDR3 DNA sequence: TGTGCCAGCAGCTTACCCGGGACAGGGTATGGCTACACCTTC.

The V call is TRBV19, the J call TRBJ1-5; 7 positions agree with TRBD1. This CDR3 has 14 amino acids. V was clipped by 4 bases and J by 2 bases; unmatched bases: 2. CDR1 is LNHDA, CDR2 SQIVND, per germline (reference sequence). The chain's CDR3 is CASSKDRGNQPQHF. In DNA form, the CDR3 reads TGTGCCAGTAGTAAAGACAGGGGCAATCAGCCCCAGCATTTT.

The J gene is TRBJ1-1, the V gene TRBV10-1; TRBD1 is a possible D gene (6 bases). The germline V and J ends were trimmed by 7 bases and 0 bases, with 9 bases remaining between them. Germline CDR1 is WNHNN and CDR2 is SYGVQD (reference sequence). This CDR3 contains 13 residues. This CDR3 is CASMAGVNTEAFF. DNA for the CDR3: TGCGCCAGCATGGCAGGGGTGAACACTGAAGCTTTCTTT.

This chain uses TRBV5-1 with TRBJ2-5; either TRBD1 or TRBD2 may fit D (7 bases each). The CDR3 is 15 residues long. The V end lost 4 bases, the J end lost 5 bases, and 18 bases lay between the germline ends. Germline values: CDR1 SGHRS, CDR2 YFSETQ. The DNA for the CDR3 is TGCGCCAGCAGCAAACAACCAGGGGGGGAGGAGACCCAGTACTTC. It translates to CASSKQPGGEETQYF.

The chain joins TRBV6-5 to TRBJ2-7; a possible D gene is TRBD1 (6 bases). Germline CDR1 MNHEY, CDR2 SVGAGI. Trimming shortened V by 7 bases and J by 3 bases, and 16 bases separated the two germline ends. CDR3 length: 14 residues. In nucleotides, the CDR3 is TGTGCCAGCACCGAGCAGGGGTTGAGCTACGAGCAGTACGTC. This sequence encodes CASTEQGLSYEQYV.

CDR3 nucleotide sequence: TGCGCCAGCAGCTTGGTGCTTGGGACAGGGGGGCATGAGCAGTTCTTC. Its protein is CASSLVLGTGGHEQFF. The chain carries TRBV5-1 and TRBJ2-1, with 11 nucleotides matching TRBD1. V shed 0 bases, J shed 8 bases, and the junction held 7 bases outside the gene matches. This CDR3 spans 16 amino acids. Germline V lookup: CDR1 SGHRS, CDR2 YFSETQ.

V gene TRBV6-1 combines with J gene TRBJ1-5; TRBD1 might be the D (6 bases). Germline V gene sequence: CDR1 MNHNS, CDR2 SASEGT. With 3 bases removed from V and 5 bases from J, the gap between germline ends came to 20 bases. CDR3 length equals 17 residues. This CDR3 reads CASSEDLGQSLDQPQHF. The CDR3, as DNA: TGTGCCAGCAGTGAGGACCTCGGACAGAGCCTAGATCAGCCCCAGCATTTT.

This clone was recorded once. This chain links TRBV27 with TRBJ2-5; D not resolved. V was cut by 4 bases and J by 5 bases, with 5 bases left in between. The CDR3 extends over 11 amino acids. Germline loops: CDR1 MNHEY, CDR2 SMNVEV (reference sequence). CDR3 sequence reads: CASSYRETQYF. The CDR3, as DNA: TGTGCCAGCAGTTACCGGGAGACCCAGTACTTC.

The J gene is TRBJ2-5, the V gene TRBV2, with TRBD1 as a possible D gene (6 bases). Germline CDR1 and CDR2: SNHLY and FYNNEI. V lost 6 bases, J lost 5 bases, and 16 bases lay in between. This CDR3 comprises 14 residues. The CDR3 reads CASRERTVGETQYF. In nucleotides, the CDR3 is TGTGCCAGCAGGGAACGGACAGTCGGGGAGACCCAGTACTTC.

The chain combines TRBV6-5 with TRBJ1-1, with D hard to call. CDR3 length: 13 amino acids. Trimming took 6 bases from V and 3 from J, leaving 11 bases between them. The V gene's germline CDR1 is MNHEY and CDR2 SVGAGI. CDR3 sequence: CASRKEEYTEAFF. The CDR3 DNA follows: TGTGCCAGCAGGAAGGAGGAGTACACTGAAGCTTTCTTT.

The rearrangement joins TRBV5-6 to TRBJ2-2, with D perhaps given as TRBD1 or TRBD2 (7 bases each). The CDR3 is 15 amino acids. CDR1 SGHDT and CDR2 YYEEEE come from the germline V gene. The V end was cut by 1 base, the J end by 6 bases, with 13 bases between. The CDR3 reads CASSLRRGRAGELFF. The DNA of the CDR3 is TGTGCCAGCAGCTTGCGCAGGGGGAGGGCCGGGGAGCTGTTTTTT.

The gene calls are TRBV9 and TRBJ2-3; possibly TRBD1 or TRBD2 for D (6 bases each). This CDR3 contains 13 residues. Trimming stripped 7 bases from V and 0 bases from J, with 9 bases between. Germline CDR1 and CDR2: SGDLS and YYNGEE. CDR3 in amino acids: CASSGGSTDTQYF. The CDR3 bases are TGTGCCAGCTCCGGGGGCAGCACAGATACGCAGTATTTT.

The chain carries TRBV4-3 and TRBJ2-7; tentative D call: TRBD1 (5 bases). CDR3 size: 18 residues. V lost 5 bases and J 0 bases, leaving 23 bases between the germline ends. Looked up from germline, CDR1 is LGHNA and CDR2 is YSLEER. CDR3 amino acids: CASSKGVTGAMSSYEQYF. The CDR3 DNA reads TGCGCCAGCAGCAAAGGGGTGACTGGGGCGATGAGCTCCTACGAGCAGTACTTC.

The chain recombines TRBV19 with TRBJ1-4, with a tentative D call TRBD1 (6 bases). From germline, CDR1 is LNHDA and CDR2 SQIVND (reference sequence). This CDR3 has 15 residues. The V and J ends lost 5 bases and 10 bases respectively, with 20 bases between them. DNA of the CDR3: TGTGCCAGTAGTCCCTCCCACCTAGGGGGGGGAAAACTGTTTTTT. Its protein product is CASSPSHLGGGKLFF.

The chain employs TRBV2 and TRBJ2-1; tentative D call: TRBD1 (6 bases). Trimming pared 8 bases from V and 5 bases from J, leaving 16 bases between. There are 14 residues in the CDR3. Germline V gene lookup returns CDR1 SNHLY and CDR2 FYNNEI. The DNA of the CDR3 is TGTGCCAGCCAATGGACGGGACATAACAATGAGCAGTTCTTC. This encodes CASQWTGHNNEQFF.

This chain connects TRBV10-3 to TRBJ2-5; D gene uncertain. CDR3 length: 12 amino acids. Trimming took 6 bases from V and 2 from J, leaving 7 bases between them. In germline, CDR1 is ENHRY, CDR2 SYGVKD. CDR3 in DNA: TGTGCCATCAGCAGTGTTCAAGAGACCCAGTACTTC. Translated: CAISSVQETQYF.

In this sample, this clone turned up once. The rearrangement joins TRBV6-1 to TRBJ1-2; 8 bases fit TRBD1. This CDR3 is built from 17 residues. V shed 2 bases, J shed 7 bases, and the junction held 15 bases outside the gene matches. Per germline, CDR1 MNHNS and CDR2 SASEGT. CDR3 bases: TGTGCCAGCAGTGAATCCTGGACAGGGACGTCGGGGAGTGGCTACACCTTC. Translating it yields CASSESWTGTSGSGYTF.

The chain uses TRBV2 and TRBJ1-5; D might be TRBD1 (6 bases). Per the germline V gene, CDR1 is SNHLY and CDR2 is FYNNEI. The CDR3 runs 15 residues. V lost 7 bases to trimming and J lost 0 bases, with 13 bases between them. This CDR3 is CASIGTPHSNQPQHF. The CDR3 bases are TGTGCCAGCATTGGGACACCTCATAGCAATCAGCCCCAGCATTTT.

The chain employs TRBV6-5 and TRBJ1-2, with 10 bases lining up with TRBD1. The CDR3 length is 16 residues. V lost 1 base, J lost 1 base, and 3 bases stayed unmatched. Germline V CDR1 and CDR2: MNHEY, SVGAGI. The CDR3 loop reads CASSYFGTGDNYGYTF. The CDR3 DNA follows: TGTGCCAGCAGTTACTTCGGGACAGGGGATAACTATGGCTACACCTTC.

The gene calls are TRBV13 and TRBJ2-5; TRBD1 might be the D (5 bases). V was shortened by 1 base and J by 2 bases, with 14 bases between the two germline ends. Germline CDR1 PRHDT, CDR2 FYEKMQ (reference sequence). The CDR3 spans 16 residues. The CDR3 bases are TGTGCCAGCAGCTTAGTCGGCAGGGCTCTTCAAGAGACCCAGTACTTC. Amino acid sequence: CASSLVGRALQETQYF.

This clone was observed once. This chain connects TRBV11-1 to TRBJ1-6, with D uncertain. Trimming stripped 5 bases from V and 8 bases from J, with 13 bases between. Per the germline V gene, CDR1 is SGHAT and CDR2 is FQDESV (reference sequence). This CDR3 spans 14 amino acids. CDR3: CASSQLRSDSPLHF. In DNA form, the CDR3 reads TGTGCCAGCAGCCAGCTACGATCGGATTCACCCCTCCACTTT.

The DNA for the CDR3 is TGCGCCAGCAGCTTGGGTGGGCGCGGCACTGAAGCTTTCTTT. Protein sequence: CASSLGGRGTEAFF. The rearrangement joins TRBV5-1 to TRBJ1-1; D gene unclear. The V gene lost 0 bases and the J gene lost 4 bases, with 10 bases spanning the gap. Germline assignment: CDR1 SGHRS and CDR2 YFSETQ. The CDR3 loop spans 14 amino acids.